One sample yielded the 5 T cell receptor beta chains listed below, sequenced in a study of blood T cell repertoires in COVID-19. Sequencing used immunoSEQ multiplex PCR; TCRdb keeps in-frame clones, though not all of them. The table lists around 75,000 clones, around 83% of them singletons. The sample consisted of peripheral blood. The receptors stem from a man aged 65 to 79 with active COVID-19.

This chain joins TRBV4-2 and TRBJ2-3, with 12 bases fitting TRBD2. The germline V gene encodes CDR1 LGHNA and CDR2 YNFKEQ. This CDR3 is 16 amino acids long. V gave up 2 bases and J gave up 3 bases; unmatched junction bases: 3. CDR3 loop: CASSQKLAGGTDTQYF. The CDR3, as DNA: TGTGCCAGCAGCCAAAAGCTAGCGGGAGGGACAGATACGCAGTATTTT.

V usage is TRBV30 and J usage is TRBJ2-1; D not resolved. The CDR3 sequence is 14 residues long. V was clipped by 1 base and J by 0 bases, with 7 bases between them. Germline V gene lookup returns CDR1 GTSNPN and CDR2 SVGIG (reference sequence). The CDR3 protein is CAWSGAPSYNEQFF. The CDR3 DNA reads TGTGCCTGGAGTGGGGCCCCCTCCTACAATGAGCAGTTCTTC.

This clone was picked up one time. The chain employs TRBV28 and TRBJ2-4, with D perhaps matching TRBD2 (7 bases). Germline lookup yields CDR1 MDHEN and CDR2 SYDVKM. The ends were cut back, 8 bases at V and 8 bases at J, with 16 bases in the middle. This CDR3 has 13 residues. CDR3 protein: CASGRGAGDIQYF. CDR3 nucleotides: TGTGCCAGCGGCCGGGGGGCGGGGGACATTCAGTACTTC.

The gene calls are TRBV6-5 and TRBJ1-6; no definite D call. There are 12 residues in the CDR3. CDR1 is MNHEY and CDR2 is SVGAGI in the germline V gene. Between the trimmed V and J ends, which lost 6 bases and 10 bases, there was a span of 10 bases. CDR3 in amino acids: CASSRPRSPLHF. The CDR3 bases are TGTGCCAGCAGCCGCCCGCGGTCACCCCTCCACTTT.

The chain employs TRBV7-3 and TRBJ2-6; D is unresolved. This CDR3 spans 15 amino acids. With 7 bases removed from V and 0 bases from J, the gap between germline ends came to 10 bases. Germline V gives CDR1 SGHTA, CDR2 FQGTGA. DNA of the CDR3: TGTGCCAGCACCTACTTGAGCTCTGGGGCCAACGTCCTGACTTTC. Translation: CASTYLSSGANVLTF.